This T cell receptor beta chain is drawn from a study of control samples from healthy donors and cancer patients. V lost 5 bases to trimming and J lost 0 bases, with 3 bases between them. The CDR3 has 12 residues. The germline V gene encodes CDR1 WSHSY and CDR2 SAAADI. The assay was immunoSEQ multiplex PCR, and TCRdb's table has in-frame clones only and misses some. The repertoire includes 100,000 to 150,000 clones, roughly 86% of them detected once, and about 7.9% sits in the top ten. J is TRBJ2-3 and V is TRBV10-2; D gene ambiguous. The receptor's source is a man aged 45-65 years with head and neck cancer. Sequenced material: PBMCs. The DNA of the CDR3 is TGCGCCAGCAGTCCTAGCACAGATACGCAGTATTTT. Translation gives CASSPSTDTQYF.